Below, 21 T cell receptor beta chains from the same sample are listed, as sequenced in a study of CD8 T cells in Susac syndrome. cDNA came from about 0.5 to 1 ug RNA primed by random hexamers. TCRdb ran MiXCR on the immunoSEQ multiplex PCR reads and lists one entry per CDR3 protein. Here the sample spans roughly 150,000 distinct CDR3 sequences, 94% being singletons. What was sequenced was CD8+ T cells from PBMCs. Every receptor here comes from a human donor with multiple sclerosis.

The rearrangement uses TRBV20-1 and TRBJ1-2; no definite D call. The CDR3 runs 11 residues. V lost 5 bases, J lost 3 bases, and 7 bases lay in between. Germline assignment: CDR1 DFQATT and CDR2 SNEGSKA (reference sequence). In DNA, the CDR3 is TGCAGTGCTCGGGCGGACTATGGCTACACCTTC. This encodes CSARADYGYTF.

V usage is TRBV5-1 and J usage is TRBJ1-2; possibly TRBD1 for D (5 bases). V lost 2 bases to trimming and J lost 8 bases, with 13 bases between them. This CDR3 contains 13 residues. Germline V CDR1 and CDR2: SGHRS, YFSETQ. The CDR3 region has the DNA TGCGCCAGCAGCTTCGGGACCGTGGAAGGCTACACCTTC. Translating it yields CASSFGTVEGYTF.

The chain joins TRBV30 to TRBJ2-3; D possibly matches TRBD1 or TRBD2 (5 bases each). From germline, CDR1 is GTSNPN and CDR2 SVGIG (reference sequence). The V and J ends lost 3 bases and 1 base respectively, with 20 bases between them. The CDR3 has 17 amino acids. CDR3 sequence (DNA): TGTGCCTGGAGCCGGGGCGAATTTGTTGGCCGCACAGATACGCAGTATTTT. Translation: CAWSRGEFVGRTDTQYF.

The J gene is TRBJ1-3, the V gene TRBV29-1; no firm D call. CDR3 length: 15 amino acids. The V end lost 7 bases, the J end lost 4 bases, and 20 bases lay between the germline ends. Germline V CDR1 and CDR2: SQVTM, ANQGSEA. The CDR3: CSAVGPGTGGNTIYF. For the CDR3, the DNA is TGCAGCGCGGTGGGCCCGGGAACTGGGGGAAACACCATATATTTT.

The chain combines TRBV6-2 or TRBV6-3 with TRBJ2-7; D call uncertain. The V end lost 2 bases, the J end lost 7 bases, and 12 bases lay between the germline ends. CDR3 length equals 13 residues. Germline assignment: CDR1 MNHEY and CDR2 SVGEGT. The CDR3 DNA follows: TGTGCCAGCAGTTACGTGGAAGCTAGAGAGCAGTACTTC. This codes for CASSYVEAREQYF.

The rearrangement links TRBV2 to TRBJ2-1; 11 bases map to TRBD2. With 9 bases clipped from V and 7 bases from J, the junction kept 5 bases outside the gene matches. In germline, CDR1 is SNHLY, CDR2 FYNNEI. This CDR3 is built from 13 residues. In DNA, the CDR3 is TGTGCCAGTCTAACTAGCGGGGGAAATGAGCAGTTCTTC. Amino acid sequence: CASLTSGGNEQFF.

The chain employs TRBV20-1 and TRBJ2-5; a possible D gene is TRBD1 (6 bases). Trimming cost V 3 bases and J 2 bases, with 19 bases left between them. Germline V CDR1 and CDR2: DFQATT, SNEGSKA (reference sequence). The CDR3 has 16 residues. The CDR3 is CSASSYPGTSQETQYF. The CDR3 DNA follows: TGCAGTGCTAGTTCTTATCCCGGGACATCACAAGAGACCCAGTACTTC.

The chain uses TRBV5-1 and TRBJ2-5; 7 bases fit TRBD1. CDR1 and CDR2 from the germline V gene are SGHRS and YFSETQ. The CDR3 sequence is 17 residues long. Losses at the gene ends were 4 bases for V and 4 bases for J; bases not matched to a gene: 16. CDR3 nucleotides: TGCGCCAGCAGCCTGAGGATGACAGGGCCCCCCCGAGAGACCCAGTACTTC. This translates into CASSLRMTGPPRETQYF.

The chain couples TRBV27 to TRBJ1-4; D unclear. The CDR3 extends over 14 amino acids. Deletions cut 0 bases from V and 7 bases from J, with 9 bases between. From germline, CDR1 is MNHEY and CDR2 SMNVEV (reference sequence). As DNA, the CDR3 is TGTGCCAGCAGTTTATCTGGGCGGACTGAAAAACTGTTTTTT. Amino acid sequence: CASSLSGRTEKLFF. Full variable domain (missing parts from reference TRBV27 and TRBJ1-4): EAQVTQNPRYLITVTGKKLTVTCSQNMNHEYMSWYRQDPGLGLRQIYYSMNVEVTDKGDVPEGYKVSRKEKRNFPLILESPSPNQTSLYFCASSLSGRTEKLFFGSGTQLSVL.

This clonotype was observed once. The chain joins TRBV19 to TRBJ1-2; TRBD1 aligns across 7 bases. The CDR3 is 14 residues long. V dropped 5 bases and J dropped 3; count of bases not matched to a gene: 6. The germline gives CDR1 LNHDA, CDR2 SQIVND (reference sequence). CDR3 protein: CASSRRDSYYGYTF. DNA for the CDR3: TGTGCCAGTAGTCGGAGGGACAGCTACTATGGCTACACCTTC.

This chain uses TRBV11-2 with TRBJ2-3; D is undetermined. The CDR3 is made up of 13 amino acids. The V gene lost 0 bases and the J gene lost 5 bases, with 6 bases spanning the gap. Per germline, CDR1 SGHAT and CDR2 FQNNGV. The CDR3 bases are TGTGCCAGCAGCTTAGATCCGAGAGATACGCAGTATTTT. Its translation is CASSLDPRDTQYF.

The J gene is TRBJ2-2, the V gene TRBV4-1, with D unresolved. The CDR3 length is 14 residues. The V gene lost 3 bases and the J gene lost 5 bases, with 10 bases spanning the gap. Looked up from germline, CDR1 is MGHRA and CDR2 is YSYEKL. The CDR3 reads CASSQARVTGELFF. In DNA form, the CDR3 reads TGCGCCAGCAGCCAGGCTAGAGTGACCGGGGAGCTGTTTTTT.

The chain joins TRBV19 to TRBJ1-2; a weak D match, TRBD1 (5 bases). The length of the CDR3 is 15 residues. The germline V gene has CDR1 LNHDA and CDR2 SQIVND (reference sequence). The germline V and J ends were trimmed by 4 bases and 5 bases, with 17 bases remaining between them. The CDR3 sequence is CASSRGTTEEYGYTF. CDR3 DNA: TGTGCCAGTAGTAGGGGTACGACAGAAGAATATGGCTACACCTTC.

The chain uses TRBV7-8 and TRBJ2-3, with no clear D. V lost 1 base to trimming and J lost 2 bases, with 16 bases between them. Germline V gives CDR1 SGHVS, CDR2 FQNEAQ. This CDR3 has 17 amino acids. The CDR3 DNA sequence: TGTGCCAGCAGCTTAGTGCCTTACACTTACCTCACAGATACGCAGTATTTT. Residues: CASSLVPYTYLTDTQYF.

V usage is TRBV9 and J usage is TRBJ1-4; maybe TRBD1 (5 bases). Germline V lookup: CDR1 SGDLS, CDR2 YYNGEE. The V end lost 0 bases, the J end lost 6 bases, and 12 bases lay between the germline ends. This CDR3 comprises 15 residues. CDR3 amino acids: CASSVEGRDDEKLFF. The CDR3 DNA is TGTGCCAGCAGCGTAGAGGGGAGGGACGATGAAAAACTGTTTTTT. Together with reference TRBV9 and TRBJ1-4, the CDR3 gives the full variable domain: DSGVTQTPKHLITATGQRVTLRCSPRSGDLSVYWYQQSLDQGLQFLIQYYNGEERAKGNILERFSAQQFPDLHSELNLSSLELGDSALYFCASSVEGRDDEKLFFGSGTQLSVL.

In regard to this clonotype: The junction differs from germline at one of its ends, possibly a read error. The chain combines TRBV7-7 with TRBJ2-2; D perhaps matches TRBD1 (6 bases). CDR1 and CDR2 from the germline V gene are SSHAT and FNYEAQ (reference sequence). The CDR3 runs 14 residues. The CDR3 loop reads CASTSGESSGELFF. In DNA, the CDR3 is TGTGCTAGCACCTCAGGGGAGTCGTCCGGGGAGCTGTTTTTT.

V gene TRBV7-3 combines with J gene TRBJ2-3; 10 nucleotides match TRBD1. The ends lost 1 base at V and 1 base at J; junction bases unmatched: 17. The CDR3 runs 21 residues. Germline V gene sequence: CDR1 SGHTA, CDR2 FQGTGA. CDR3 coding DNA: TGTGCCAGCAGCTTAAGGGGCACCGGGACAGGGGCGGTCTTAGGCACAGATACGCAGTATTTT. Translation: CASSLRGTGTGAVLGTDTQYF.

The J gene is TRBJ1-5, the V gene TRBV5-1; 8 bases align to TRBD1. The CDR3 is made up of 14 amino acids. Germline CDR1 is SGHRS and CDR2 is YFSETQ. With V trimmed by 4 bases and J by 5 bases, 5 bases remained unmatched. This CDR3 is CASSPSGGDQPQHF. DNA for the CDR3: TGCGCCAGCAGCCCTTCAGGGGGCGATCAGCCCCAGCATTTT. Drawing the rest from reference TRBV5-1 and TRBJ1-5, the complete variable domain is KAGVTQTPRYLIKTRGQQVTLSCSPISGHRSVSWYQQTPGQGLQFLFEYFSETQRNKGNFPGRFSGRQFSNSRSEMNVSTLELGDSALYLCASSPSGGDQPQHFGDGTRLSIL.

This chain links TRBV7-2 with TRBJ1-1, with D possibly matching TRBD1 (6 bases). The CDR3 contains 16 residues. Germline loops: CDR1 SGHTA, CDR2 FQGNSA. Trimming stripped 6 bases from V and 4 bases from J, with 21 bases between. CDR3 sequence (DNA): TGTGCCAGCAGGCCTTCAGGGCAGGGGAAGAGCACTGAAGCTTTCTTT. It is translated as CASRPSGQGKSTEAFF.

The chain employs TRBV5-4 and TRBJ1-6, with a tentative D call TRBD1 (5 bases). Germline assignment: CDR1 SGHNT and CDR2 YYREEE (reference sequence). CDR3 size: 15 residues. The ends were cut back, 0 bases at V and 7 bases at J, with 11 bases in the middle. The chain's CDR3 is CASSLGQLVNSPLHF. CDR3 in DNA: TGTGCCAGCAGCTTGGGACAGCTCGTGAATTCACCCCTCCACTTT.

This clonotype has only one observation. The chain uses TRBV7-9 and TRBJ1-2; the D is unclear. The CDR3 is 14 amino acids. Germline V gene data show CDR1 as SEHNR and CDR2 as FQNEAQ (reference sequence). The V and J ends lost 8 bases and 7 bases respectively, with 20 bases between them. CDR3 loop: CASDYLGDRGGYTF. The DNA for the CDR3 is TGTGCCAGCGACTACCTGGGCGATCGGGGTGGCTACACCTTC.